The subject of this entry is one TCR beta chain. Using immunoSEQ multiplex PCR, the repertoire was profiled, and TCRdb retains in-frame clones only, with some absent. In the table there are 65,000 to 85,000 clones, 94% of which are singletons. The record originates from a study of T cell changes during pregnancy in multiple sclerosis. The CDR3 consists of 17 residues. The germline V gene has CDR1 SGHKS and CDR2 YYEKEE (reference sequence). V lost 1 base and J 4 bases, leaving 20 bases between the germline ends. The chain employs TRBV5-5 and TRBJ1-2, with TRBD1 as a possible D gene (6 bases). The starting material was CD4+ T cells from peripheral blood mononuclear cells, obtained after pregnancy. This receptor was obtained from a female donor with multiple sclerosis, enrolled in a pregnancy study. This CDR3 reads CASSLFAGQGRGYGYTF. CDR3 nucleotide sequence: TGTGCCAGCAGCTTGTTCGCCGGGCAGGGGCGAGGCTATGGCTACACCTTC.